Shown below are 12 T cell receptor beta chains from a single sample sequenced in a study of siplizumab effects on memory and regulatory T cells. Repertoires were generated with immunoSEQ multiplex PCR, while TCRdb's copy carries only in-frame clones and drops some. The profile shows about 26,000 clones, approximately 82% of them singletons. The sample comprised memory CD4+ T cells sorted from blood. Receptors were obtained from a human donor in good health.

V usage is TRBV6-1 and J usage is TRBJ2-3, with 9 bases matching TRBD2. V shed 9 bases and J 4 bases; nucleotides not matched to a gene: 8. Germline V lookup: CDR1 MNHNS, CDR2 SASEGT. The CDR3 extends over 14 amino acids. The CDR3 spells CASQAGGPPDTQYF. In DNA, the CDR3 is TGTGCCAGTCAAGCGGGAGGACCCCCAGATACGCAGTATTTT.

This chain uses TRBV4-2 with TRBJ1-4, with 8 bases identical to TRBD1. The CDR3 runs to 17 residues. V lost 0 bases to trimming and J lost 7 bases; unmatched junction nucleotides: 10. Looked up from germline, CDR1 is LGHNA and CDR2 is YNFKEQ. CDR3 sequence (DNA): TGTGCCAGCAGCCAAGATCACAGGGGGACTGTTGGTGAAAAACTGTTTTTT. This translates into CASSQDHRGTVGEKLFF.

V is TRBV28 and J is TRBJ2-5; TRBD1 aligns across 7 bases. Germline trimming cut 6 bases from V and 5 bases from J; bases unmatched to any gene: 12. The CDR3 contains 15 residues. Per the germline V gene, CDR1 is MDHEN and CDR2 is SYDVKM. CDR3 amino acids: CASRRAGGDWETQYF. The DNA of the CDR3 is TGTGCCAGCAGGAGGGCAGGGGGAGACTGGGAGACCCAGTACTTC. Full variable domain (rest looked up from reference TRBV28 and TRBJ2-5): DVKVTQSSRYLVKRTGEKVFLECVQDMDHENMFWYRQDPGLGLRLIYFSYDVKMKEKGDIPEGYSVSREKKERFSLILESASTNQTSMYLCASRRAGGDWETQYFGPGTRLLVL.

This clone has more than one count but fewer than ten. The J gene is TRBJ2-1, the V gene TRBV11-3; 7 bases line up with TRBD1. The germline gives CDR1 SGHNT, CDR2 YENEEA. V dropped 5 bases and J dropped 1; count of bases not matched to a gene: 8. The CDR3 runs 16 residues. The CDR3 loop is CASSGSTGMSYNEQFF. The CDR3 nucleotides are TGTGCCAGCAGCGGATCGACAGGGATGTCCTACAATGAGCAGTTCTTC.

The V call is TRBV11-3, the J call TRBJ2-3; TRBD1 matches 8 bases. V lost 1 base, J lost 6 bases, and 9 bases stayed unmatched. Germline loops: CDR1 SGHNT, CDR2 YENEEA. CDR3 length: 16 amino acids. The CDR3 is CASSLATGGRVDTQYF. The CDR3 nucleotides are TGTGCCAGCAGCTTAGCTACAGGGGGGCGGGTGGATACGCAGTATTTT.

This chain connects TRBV29-1 to TRBJ2-3, with D possibly being TRBD2 (5 bases). Trimming cost V 4 bases and J 0 bases, with 11 bases left between them. CDR1 is SQVTM and CDR2 is ANQGSEA in the germline V gene. The CDR3 contains 14 residues. CDR3 protein: CSVGEWTSTDTQYF. CDR3 in DNA: TGCAGCGTTGGGGAGTGGACTAGCACAGATACGCAGTATTTT.

The rearrangement joins TRBV6-5 to TRBJ1-1, with a possible D match to TRBD1 (5 bases). Trimming took off 6 bases at V and 1 base at J, with 12 bases between the two ends. The CDR3 contains 14 residues. The V gene's germline CDR1 is MNHEY and CDR2 SVGAGI. CDR3 nucleotides: TGTGCCAGCAGCTCCAGGGCCGGGAACACTGAAGCTTTCTTT. The encoded protein is CASSSRAGNTEAFF.

The chain is built from TRBV4-2 and TRBJ2-3, with 12 bases identical to TRBD2. Trimming removed 0 bases from V and 3 bases from J; junction bases left unmatched: 1. This CDR3 has 16 residues. The germline CDR1 and CDR2 sequences are LGHNA and YNFKEQ. CDR3 DNA sequence: TGTGCCAGCAGCCAAGACCTAGCGGGAGGGACAGATACGCAGTATTTT. Residues: CASSQDLAGGTDTQYF.

This clone was counted between two and nine times. One end of the junction fails to match germline, which may point to a read error. The chain uses TRBV7-2 and TRBJ2-1; 8 bases fit TRBD2. The germline V gene has CDR1 SGHTA and CDR2 FQGNSA. The CDR3 spans 14 residues. CDR3 protein: CASSLAVHGTGGVF. In DNA, the CDR3 is TGTGCCAGCAGCTTAGCAGTCCATGGGACCGGGGGGGTCTTC.

This chain links TRBV4-1 with TRBJ2-2; 10 bases match TRBD2. Trimming cost V 2 bases and J 4 bases; bases outside gene matches: 4. CDR3 length: 16 residues. Germline CDR1 MGHRA, CDR2 YSYEKL. CDR3 region: CASSQPSGRFTGELFF. CDR3 bases: TGCGCCAGCAGCCAACCTAGCGGGAGATTCACCGGGGAGCTGTTTTTT.

V and J are TRBV9 and TRBJ2-3; TRBD2 matches 11 bases. V dropped 0 bases and J dropped 4; count of bases not matched to a gene: 1. The CDR3 loop spans 15 amino acids. CDR1 SGDLS and CDR2 YYNGEE come from the germline V gene. CDR3 amino acids: CASSVVGLAADTQYF. DNA of the CDR3: TGTGCCAGCAGCGTAGTGGGACTAGCGGCAGATACGCAGTATTTT.

In the case of this clone: Other nucleotide sequences in the sample specify the same CDR3. The rearrangement joins TRBV5-1 to TRBJ1-4, with D hard to call. Germline V lookup: CDR1 SGHRS, CDR2 YFSETQ. This CDR3 contains 15 residues. The V end was cut by 0 bases, the J end by 3 bases, with 9 bases between. The CDR3 DNA sequence: TGCGCCAGCAGCTTGGAGGGTTTGGCTAATGAAAAACTGTTTTTT. Translation gives CASSLEGLANEKLFF.